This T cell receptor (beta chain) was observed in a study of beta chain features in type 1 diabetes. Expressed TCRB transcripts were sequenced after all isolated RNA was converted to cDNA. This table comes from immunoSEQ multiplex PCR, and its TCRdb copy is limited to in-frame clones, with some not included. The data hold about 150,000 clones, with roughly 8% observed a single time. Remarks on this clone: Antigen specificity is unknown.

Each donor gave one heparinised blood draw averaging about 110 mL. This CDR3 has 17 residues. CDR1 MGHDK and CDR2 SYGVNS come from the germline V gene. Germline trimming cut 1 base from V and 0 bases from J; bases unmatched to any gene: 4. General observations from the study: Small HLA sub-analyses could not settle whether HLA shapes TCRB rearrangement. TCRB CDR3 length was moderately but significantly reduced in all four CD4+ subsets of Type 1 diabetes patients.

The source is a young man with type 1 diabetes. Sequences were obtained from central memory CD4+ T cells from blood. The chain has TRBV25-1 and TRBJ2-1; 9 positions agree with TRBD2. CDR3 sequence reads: CASSEFSTSGSYNEQFF. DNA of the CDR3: TGTGCCAGCAGTGAATTTTCGACTAGCGGCTCCTACAATGAGCAGTTCTTC.